This T cell receptor (beta chain) was found in a study of blood T cell repertoires in COVID-19. The protocol was immunoSEQ multiplex PCR, while the TCRdb copy is restricted to in-frame clones and leaves out a portion. Of under 45,000 clones in the sample, approximately 78% were seen once. J was trimmed by 1 base and V by 0 bases; bases with no gene match: 1. The CDR3 runs to 15 residues. Germline CDR1 and CDR2: SGHNT and YYREEE (reference sequence). The sequence was collected from a man in his 60s with acute or convalescent COVID-19. What was sequenced was peripheral blood. This chain links TRBV5-4 with TRBJ2-1; 7 positions agree with TRBD2. The CDR3 reads CASSLAAGSYNEQFF. The CDR3 DNA reads as TGTGCCAGCAGCTTGGCAGCGGGATCCTACAATGAGCAGTTCTTC.